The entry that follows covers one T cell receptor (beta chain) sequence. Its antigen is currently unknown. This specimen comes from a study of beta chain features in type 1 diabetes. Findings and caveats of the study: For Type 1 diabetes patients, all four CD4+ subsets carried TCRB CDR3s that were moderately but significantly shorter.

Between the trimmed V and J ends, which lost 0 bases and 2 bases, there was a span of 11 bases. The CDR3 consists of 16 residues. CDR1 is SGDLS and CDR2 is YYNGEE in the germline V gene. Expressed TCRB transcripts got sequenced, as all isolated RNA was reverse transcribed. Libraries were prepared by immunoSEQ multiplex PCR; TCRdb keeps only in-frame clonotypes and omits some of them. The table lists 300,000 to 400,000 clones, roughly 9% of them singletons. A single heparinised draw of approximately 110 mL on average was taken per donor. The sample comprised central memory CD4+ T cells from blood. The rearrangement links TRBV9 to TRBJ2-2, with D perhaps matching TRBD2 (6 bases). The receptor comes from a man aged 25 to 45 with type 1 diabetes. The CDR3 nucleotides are TGTGCCAGCAGCGTAGGCGGGGCCGCTAACACCGGGGAGCTGTTTTTT. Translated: CASSVGGAANTGELFF.